The source of this T cell receptor beta chain is a study of T cell responses to AZD1222 COVID-19 vaccine. The assay was immunoSEQ multiplex PCR, and TCRdb's table has in-frame clones only and misses some. The repertoire holds about 160,000 clones, approximately 87% seen once, with about 4.3% in the top ten. Per the germline V gene, CDR1 is SGHTA and CDR2 is FQGNSA. The CDR3 extends over 13 amino acids. Turning to this clone: A junction end diverges from the germline sequence, so it may reflect a read error.

This TCR derives from an adult who received the AZD1222 COVID-19 vaccine. The chain uses TRBV7-2 and TRBJ1-2, with 7 bases matching TRBD1. Material: peripheral blood, obtained 28 days after the second AZD1222 dose. The CDR3, as DNA: TGTGCCAGCAGCCCACAGGGGAACTATAGCTACACCTTC. Its translation is CASSPQGNYSYTF.